This T cell receptor beta chain is drawn from a study of vaccination effects on CD4 cells after COVID-19. Sequencing in the ViraFEST assay came after antigen-specific CD4+ T cells had been expanded with viral peptide pools, which were used to stimulate PBMC. Culturing for more than eight days preceded CD4+ T cell isolation. It was two doses of either the BNT162b2 or mRNA-1273 vaccine that participants received. Half-medium changes using IL-2 medium occurred on days 3 and 7. TCRdb keeps only in-frame clones here, not all; method: immunoSEQ multiplex PCR. Of fewer than 90,000 clones listed, more than 60% are singletons. This clone was counted between two and nine times. The antigen is undetermined. Study-wide results and caveats: Clones arising from infection and from vaccination showed marked clonal contraction late after vaccination.

The sequence derives from a human donor who received a COVID-19 vaccine. The input for sequencing was CD4+ T cells from PBMCs cultured with HCoV-OC43 spike peptides, taken after COVID-19 vaccination. Regarding subset: HCoV-OC43 spike overlapping peptide pool stimulation.

CDR3 protein: CASSARGELANVLTF. In DNA form, the CDR3 reads TGTGCCAGCAGCGCCAGGGGGGAATTGGCCAACGTCCTGACTTTC. This chain links TRBV9 with TRBJ2-6, with TRBD1 as a possible D gene (7 bases). V dropped 3 bases and J dropped 6 bases, with 13 bases sitting between them. The germline V gene has CDR1 SGDLS and CDR2 YYNGEE. The CDR3 is 15 residues long.